The rows below give T cell receptor beta chains drawn from one sample of a study of shared T cell receptors in the human thymus. Clones were sequenced by immunoSEQ multiplex PCR, and TCRdb holds only the in-frame ones, with some missing. This table holds roughly 500,000 clones, around three quarters found once. The same data also went into a second study, on human thymus T cells.

Sequencing was performed on thymocytes. Receptors originate from a boy younger than two with a congenital heart defect. Both conserved end residues are part of each CDR3. D genes are given only for firm matches. The listing skips clone size in some rows; elsewhere it reads once, few, many or a size class.

j_call v_call d_call clone_size cdr3_aa cdr3_nt
TRBJ2-3 TRBV21-1 - - CASSKVRPSPSLKSRTDTQYF TGTGCCAGCAGCAAAGTCAGACCTTCCCCTAGCCTTAAGTCTAGGACAGATACGCAGTATTTT
TRBJ2-3 TRBV5-1 TRBD1 - CASSIDRAADTQYF TGCGCCAGCAGCATAGACAGGGCTGCGGATACGCAGTATTTT
TRBJ2-3 TRBV7-2 - once CASSPTSDTQYF TGTGCCAGCAGCCCTACCTCAGATACGCAGTATTTT
TRBJ2-2 TRBV18 TRBD1 - CASSPAGQGATGELFF TGTGCCAGCTCACCAGCGGGACAGGGGGCCACCGGGGAGCTGTTTTTT
TRBJ2-3 TRBV19 TRBD2 - CASSIDGPGGGADTQYF TGTGCCAGTAGTATAGATGGCCCCGGGGGGGGTGCAGATACGCAGTATTTT
TRBJ2-4 TRBV27 - once CASSHGLNRGSNIQYF TGTGCCAGCAGTCATGGACTGAACCGGGGTAGTAACATTCAGTACTTC
TRBJ2-7 TRBV11-2 - - CASSLERLDAGGYEQYF TGTGCCAGCAGCTTAGAGAGGTTGGACGCTGGGGGGTACGAGCAGTACTTC
TRBJ2-7 TRBV6-1 - - CASSGRSAGRSYEQYF TGTGCCAGCAGTGGCCGTTCGGCAGGGAGGTCCTACGAGCAGTACTTC
TRBJ1-5 TRBV6-8 TRBD1 few CASSPQRQGSQPQHF TGTGCCAGCAGTCCACAGCGACAGGGAAGTCAGCCCCAGCATTTT
TRBJ1-4 TRBV30 TRBD1 - CAFREGDSEKLFF TGTGCCTTCCGAGAGGGGGACAGTGAAAAACTGTTTTTT
TRBJ2-6 TRBV18 TRBD1 few CASSRSRDRSSGANVLTF TGTGCCAGCTCCCGCTCCCGGGACAGGAGCTCTGGGGCCAACGTCCTGACTTTC
TRBJ1-2 TRBV10-2 - - CATIPGESEYGYTF TGCGCCACCATTCCCGGAGAGTCCGAGTATGGCTACACCTTC
TRBJ2-1 TRBV18 TRBD2 - CASSPLAGGRGEQFF TGTGCCAGCTCACCTCTAGCGGGAGGGCGGGGTGAGCAGTTCTTC
TRBJ2-1 TRBV30 TRBD2 - CAWSVTSGSYNEQFF TGTGCCTGGAGTGTGACTAGCGGTTCTTACAATGAGCAGTTCTTC
TRBJ2-3 TRBV6-1 - - CASSERYRGTDTQYF TGTGCCAGCAGTGAAAGATATAGAGGGACAGATACGCAGTATTTT
TRBJ2-2 TRBV12-5 TRBD1 - CASGWGTGRGTGELFF TGTGCTAGTGGTTGGGGGACAGGGAGAGGTACCGGGGAGCTGTTTTTT
TRBJ2-1 TRBV4-3 TRBD2 - CASSQDRFSGRFYNEQFF TGCGCCAGCAGCCAAGACCGATTTAGCGGGAGGTTCTACAATGAGCAGTTCTTC
TRBJ2-1 TRBV27 - - CASSQVRDTLYNEQFF TGTGCCAGCTCCCAAGTCCGGGACACCCTCTACAATGAGCAGTTCTTC
TRBJ2-5 TRBV4-3 TRBD1 once CASSRWDRGDETQYF TGCGCCAGCAGCCGGTGGGACAGGGGGGATGAGACCCAGTACTTC
TRBJ1-2 TRBV30 TRBD1 - CAWRMDRANYGYTF TGTGCCTGGAGGATGGACAGGGCTAACTATGGCTACACCTTC
TRBJ1-1 TRBV27 TRBD1 - CASSSKQGGFTEAFF TGTGCCAGCAGCTCGAAACAGGGGGGGTTCACTGAAGCTTTCTTT
TRBJ1-3 TRBV7-8 TRBD1 - CASSLGTGPGNTIYF TGTGCCAGCAGCTTAGGGACAGGGCCTGGAAACACCATATATTTT
TRBJ2-7 TRBV23-1 - - CASTPLFYVVVYEQYF TGCGCCAGCACCCCGCTTTTCTATGTCGTAGTGTACGAGCAGTACTTC
TRBJ2-1 TRBV6-4 TRBD2 - CASSQGLAGGNEQFF TGTGCCAGCAGTCAAGGACTAGCGGGAGGTAATGAGCAGTTCTTC
TRBJ2-3 TRBV19 TRBD1 - CASSPDGDRVGSTDTQYF TGTGCCAGTAGTCCCGACGGGGACAGGGTAGGGAGCACAGATACGCAGTATTTT
TRBJ2-7 TRBV13 - - CASSLGSSYEQYF TGTGCCAGCAGCTTAGGGAGCTCCTACGAGCAGTACTTC
TRBJ2-1 TRBV29-1 - - CSVEGVGGDAGGRGDEQFF TGCAGCGTTGAAGGTGTAGGGGGCGACGCGGGAGGCCGTGGGGATGAGCAGTTCTTC
TRBJ1-5 TRBV6-1 TRBD1 - CASEGDRGRGQPQHF TGTGCCTCCGAAGGGGACAGGGGGCGCGGGCAGCCCCAGCATTTT
TRBJ1-2 TRBV4-3 TRBD1 - CASSPDTGGNYGYTF TGCGCCAGCAGCCCTGATACAGGGGGGAACTATGGCTACACCTTC
TRBJ2-1 TRBV4-1 TRBD2 - CASSQPGLAGQPYNEQFF TGCGCCAGCAGCCAGCCGGGACTAGCGGGCCAACCCTACAATGAGCAGTTCTTC
TRBJ1-4 TRBV5-1 - - CASSLEPVATNEKLFF TGCGCCAGCAGCTTGGAGCCCGTTGCGACTAATGAAAAACTGTTTTTT
TRBJ2-2 TRBV7-3 - - CASSLLRPSRPGELFF TGTGCCAGCAGCTTACTTAGGCCTAGTCGGCCCGGGGAGCTGTTTTTT
TRBJ2-7 TRBV5-1 TRBD1 - CASSSRDRAHEQYF TGCGCCAGCAGCAGCAGGGACAGGGCCCACGAGCAGTACTTC
TRBJ1-3 TRBV6-5 - - CASSYGAGNTIYF TGTGCCAGCAGTTACGGGGCCGGAAACACCATATATTTT
TRBJ2-3 TRBV7-9 - - CASSLLPEDTQYF TGTGCCAGCAGCTTACTCCCGGAGGATACGCAGTATTTT
TRBJ2-5 TRBV28 TRBD2 - CASSLRTSGSKTQYF TGTGCCAGCAGTCTCAGGACTAGCGGGAGTAAGACCCAGTACTTC
TRBJ2-7 TRBV7-6 - - CASSNGTGFGGRAPPGEQYF TGTGCCAGCAGCAACGGGACAGGGTTTGGCGGGAGGGCCCCCCCAGGAGAGCAGTACTTC
TRBJ1-4 TRBV11-3 - - CASSLRGVEKLFF TGTGCCAGCAGCTTGCGGGGAGTTGAAAAACTGTTTTTT
TRBJ2-7 TRBV10-3 TRBD2 - CAIAWTSGTSGREDSYEQYF TGTGCCATTGCTTGGACTTCCGGGACTAGCGGGAGGGAAGACTCCTACGAGCAGTACTTC
TRBJ2-1 TRBV5-5 TRBD2 - CASSKRGEQFF TGTGCCAGCAGCAAGCGGGGGGAGCAGTTCTTC
TRBJ2-7 TRBV6-6 - - CATGQSESSYEQYF TGTGCCACCGGACAGTCCGAGAGCTCCTACGAGCAGTACTTC